The next 14 T cell receptor beta chains were all read from a single sample in a study of T-cell memory formation after mild COVID-19. MiXCR was run by TCRdb on the 5' RACE reads, yielding one entry per CDR3 protein. The top ten clones hold 10% to 15% of a sample with 410,000 or so distinct CDR3 sequences, about 22% of them seen once. Sequenced material: PBMCs or a T cell subset sorted from them (not recorded which). These receptors were obtained from an adult woman who had mild COVID-19 (a few samples of this study predate the infection). Cell type and time point are not known.

This clonotype was picked up a small number of times. The V gene is TRBV7-3, the J gene TRBJ2-1, with a possible D match to TRBD1 (5 bases). Germline CDR1 is SGHTA and CDR2 is FQGTGA. The CDR3 runs to 14 residues. The V end was cut by 6 bases, the J end by 2 bases, with 11 bases between. The CDR3, as DNA: TGTGCCAGCAGTCCCATGGGGCCCTACAATGAGCAGTTCTTC. Protein sequence: CASSPMGPYNEQFF.

The chain employs TRBV6-5 and TRBJ2-7; 10 bases align to TRBD1. The CDR3 length is 17 residues. Per the germline V gene, CDR1 is MNHEY and CDR2 is SVGAGI. The junction had 13 bases not matched to a gene; V was cut back by 4 bases and J by 4 bases. CDR3 sequence: CASSFRDRGPSLYEQYF. The CDR3 nucleotides are TGTGCCAGCAGTTTTCGGGACAGGGGTCCGTCTTTGTACGAGCAGTACTTC.

This clonotype has more than one count but fewer than ten. The V and J genes are TRBV7-2 and TRBJ2-5; D ambiguous. The V end was cut by 4 bases, the J end by 3 bases, with 9 bases between. Germline assignment: CDR1 SGHTA and CDR2 FQGNSA. The CDR3 has 13 residues. CDR3 nucleotide sequence: TGTGCCAGCAGCTGGGAAGAAAAAGAGACCCAGTACTTC. It encodes CASSWEEKETQYF.

This clonotype was recorded a few times. The chain uses TRBV21-1 and TRBJ2-7; the table's D call, TRBD1, has no DNA check behind it. TRBV21-1 is a known pseudogene. The CDR3 extends over 13 amino acids. The CDR3 DNA sequence: TGTGCCAGCAGCAAACAGGGGGACTGGGAGCAGTACTTC. It yields the protein CASSKQGDWEQYF.

The genes are TRBV5-5 and TRBJ1-1, with D possibly TRBD1 on 5 matching bases. This CDR3 is built from 12 residues. Trimming pared 0 bases from V and 10 bases from J, leaving 10 bases between. Germline CDR1 reads SGHKS; CDR2 reads YYEKEE (reference sequence). The CDR3 coding sequence is TGTGCCAGCAGCTTGGGGGCAGGGAGAGCTTTCTTT. This gives the protein CASSLGAGRAFF.

This clonotype appeared a few times. The rearrangement uses TRBV19 and TRBJ2-7; D gene ambiguous. CDR1 is LNHDA, CDR2 SQIVND, per germline (reference sequence). Trimming shortened V by 3 bases and J by 3 bases, and 6 bases separated the two germline ends. This CDR3 spans 12 amino acids. As DNA, the CDR3 is TGTGCCAGTAGTATTTGGAGCTACGAGCAGTACTTC. Its protein product is CASSIWSYEQYF.

This clonotype has only a few counts. This chain joins TRBV7-3 and TRBJ2-3; D is perhaps TRBD2 (5 bases). Germline V CDR1 and CDR2: SGHTA, FQGTGA. V dropped 2 bases and J dropped 0 bases, with 15 bases sitting between them. This CDR3 contains 17 residues. The CDR3 spells CASSLWGERSSTDTQYF. CDR3 DNA: TGTGCCAGCAGCTTATGGGGTGAGCGGTCTAGCACAGATACGCAGTATTTT.

Only a few counts were recorded for this clonotype. The V call is TRBV12-3 or TRBV12-4, the J call TRBJ2-7; 9 bases align to TRBD1. V lost 4 bases, J lost 0 bases, and 7 bases stayed unmatched. The CDR3 has 16 residues. CDR3 sequence (DNA): TGTGCCAGCAGTTCGAGGGACAGGGCAATCTCCTACGAGCAGTACTTC. Protein product: CASSSRDRAISYEQYF.

This sequence joins TRBV29-1 and TRBJ2-1; tentatively, D is TRBD2 (5 bases). The CDR3 has 14 residues. Trimming took off 5 bases at V and 3 bases at J, with 14 bases between the two ends. The germline V gene encodes CDR1 SQVTM and CDR2 ANQGSEA. The CDR3 DNA reads TGCAGCGTTCCAGCCGGAGGTATCTACAATGAGCAGTTCTTC. Translation: CSVPAGGIYNEQFF.

This chain uses TRBV5-5 with TRBJ1-2, with D maybe TRBD1 (5 bases). Trimming removed 4 bases from V and 4 bases from J, with 11 bases in between. Germline CDR1 is SGHKS and CDR2 is YYEKEE (reference sequence). The CDR3 contains 13 residues. DNA for the CDR3: TGTGCCAGCAGCCTGGGACCGCTCTATGGCTACACCTTC. It encodes CASSLGPLYGYTF.

The chain joins TRBV6-5 to TRBJ1-2; tentatively, D is TRBD1 (6 bases). Germline loops: CDR1 MNHEY, CDR2 SVGAGI. V was trimmed by 2 bases and J by 4 bases, leaving 11 bases between them. The CDR3 is made up of 14 amino acids. This CDR3 reads CASSYPLTGYGYTF. The CDR3 region has the DNA TGTGCCAGCAGTTACCCCTTGACAGGCTATGGCTACACCTTC.

This clonotype was counted a few times. The chain couples TRBV7-9 to TRBJ2-5; 7 positions agree with TRBD2. Germline CDR1 SEHNR, CDR2 FQNEAQ (reference sequence). J was trimmed by 2 bases and V by 3 bases; bases with no gene match: 6. This CDR3 is built from 15 residues. CDR3 in amino acids: CASSFSAGVQETQYF. The CDR3 DNA reads TGTGCCAGCAGCTTTTCCGCGGGGGTACAAGAGACCCAGTACTTC.

This clonotype has just a few counts. The CDR3 spells CASSVTSGERETQYF. CDR3 coding DNA: TGTGCCAGCAGCGTGACTAGCGGGGAGAGGGAGACCCAGTACTTC. The V and J genes are TRBV11-3 and TRBJ2-5; 11 positions agree with TRBD2. Trimming removed 5 bases from V and 5 bases from J; junction bases left unmatched: 7. Germline V lookup: CDR1 SGHNT, CDR2 YENEEA. The CDR3 loop spans 15 amino acids.

The rearrangement uses TRBV12-3 or TRBV12-4 and TRBJ1-6; D gene uncertain. V was clipped by 3 bases and J by 0 bases, with 6 bases between them. The CDR3 covers 15 residues. CDR3 DNA sequence: TGTGCCAGCAGTTTGCAGCGCTCCTATAATTCACCCCTCCACTTT. It codes for CASSLQRSYNSPLHF.